This T cell receptor beta chain stems from a study of T cell changes during pregnancy in multiple sclerosis. Only in-frame clones appear in the TCRdb table, and some are missing; sequencing was by immunoSEQ multiplex PCR. The table includes approximately 58,000 clones, around 93% detected once. The specimen comprised CD4+ T cells from peripheral blood mononuclear cells, sampled after pregnancy. The receptor's source is a female donor in good health, enrolled as a control in a pregnancy study.

The CDR3 nucleotides are TGTGCCAGCAGCCCCCTGGAGGACCAAGAGACCCAGTACTTC. Its translation is CASSPLEDQETQYF. The chain joins TRBV7-2 to TRBJ2-5, with TRBD2 as a possible D gene (5 bases). The CDR3 loop spans 14 amino acids. Germline V lookup: CDR1 SGHTA, CDR2 FQGNSA. Trimming pared 5 bases from V and 0 bases from J, leaving 10 bases between.